A single sample is the source of the 10 T cell receptor beta chains below, sequenced in a study of T-cell reconstitution after alpha-beta-depleted transplantation in children. Unique molecular identifiers tagged the TCRbeta library. TCRdb used MiXCR to reprocess the PCR reads, holding one entry per CDR3 protein. The sample holds roughly 500,000 distinct CDR3 sequences; approximately 13% are singletons and the top ten take less than 6.5%. The source material was PBMCs from the stem cell graft donor, sampled from the stem cell graft. Receptor source: a human donor who donated a stem cell graft to a child with combined immunodeficiency.

The table lists this clonotype with a few counts. This sequence joins TRBV12-3 or TRBV12-4 and TRBJ2-1; no firm D call. This CDR3 has 15 amino acids. Trimming took 5 bases from V and 0 from J, leaving 11 bases between them. The CDR3 spells CASSPPPSSYNEQFF. The DNA of the CDR3 is TGTGCCAGCAGTCCCCCACCCAGCTCCTACAATGAGCAGTTCTTC.

The V call is TRBV20-1, the J call TRBJ2-3; maybe TRBD2 (5 bases). CDR1 is DFQATT and CDR2 is SNEGSKA in the germline V gene (reference sequence). CDR3 length: 14 residues. Trimming removed 5 bases at V and 1 base at J, with 13 bases between. In nucleotides, the CDR3 is TGCAGTGCTCCCACCTGGGGAGGCACAGATACGCAGTATTTT. Protein product: CSAPTWGGTDTQYF.

The chain carries TRBV20-1 and TRBJ1-1, with TRBD1 identical over 7 bases. J gave up 3 bases and V 5 bases, and 6 bases lay outside the gene matches. The CDR3 loop spans 13 amino acids. Germline loops: CDR1 DFQATT, CDR2 SNEGSKA (reference sequence). CDR3: CSARQGGDTEAFF. The CDR3 DNA reads as TGCAGTGCTCGACAGGGAGGGGACACTGAAGCTTTCTTT.

The chain combines TRBV2 with TRBJ2-1, with 12 bases aligning to TRBD2. This CDR3 is 15 amino acids long. Trimming cost V 5 bases and J 7 bases; bases outside gene matches: 6. CDR1 is SNHLY and CDR2 is FYNNEI in the germline V gene. Here the CDR3 reads CASSSSGGARNEQFF. The CDR3 nucleotides read TGTGCCAGCAGTTCTAGCGGGGGGGCGAGGAATGAGCAGTTCTTC.

There are many counts of this clonotype. The V and J genes are TRBV29-1 and TRBJ2-3, with a weak D call TRBD2 (6 bases). Germline lookup yields CDR1 SQVTM and CDR2 ANQGSEA. The length of the CDR3 is 13 residues. Between the trimmed V and J ends, which lost 6 bases and 3 bases, there was a span of 13 bases. CDR3 nucleotide sequence: TGCAGCGTCCTTAGCGGATATACAGATACGCAGTATTTT. Its translation is CSVLSGYTDTQYF.

CDR3 bases: TGTGCCACCAGTCGGGACATCAATCAGCCCCAGCATTTT. This sequence encodes CATSRDINQPQHF. The chain couples TRBV15 to TRBJ1-5, with D maybe TRBD1 (6 bases). Germline loops: CDR1 LNHNV, CDR2 YYDKDF (reference sequence). Trimming pared 6 bases from V and 3 bases from J, leaving 9 bases between. This CDR3 contains 13 residues.

This clonotype has only a few counts. The chain uses TRBV7-2 and TRBJ2-5; D tentatively fits TRBD1 or TRBD2 (6 bases each). Germline lookup yields CDR1 SGHTA and CDR2 FQGNSA. The V and J ends lost 4 bases and 1 base respectively, with 13 bases between them. This CDR3 is 15 amino acids long. For the CDR3, the DNA is TGTGCCAGCAGCTCCCTAAGGGGGGCCCAAGAGACCCAGTACTTC. Translating gives CASSSLRGAQETQYF.

This clonotype was picked up many times. This chain uses TRBV9 with TRBJ2-4; TRBD2 matches at 10 bases. CDR3 size: 15 residues. Germline CDR1 SGDLS, CDR2 YYNGEE. Unmatched junction bases numbered 3, after V lost 0 bases and J lost 6 bases. The CDR3 sequence is CASSVGGLAINIQYF. The CDR3 nucleotides read TGTGCCAGCAGCGTAGGGGGACTAGCGATAAACATTCAGTACTTC. The full variable domain, its missing parts supplied by reference TRBV9 and TRBJ2-4, is DSGVTQTPKHLITATGQRVTLRCSPRSGDLSVYWYQQSLDQGLQFLIQYYNGEERAKGNILERFSAQQFPDLHSELNLSSLELGDSALYFCASSVGGLAINIQYFGAGTRLSVL.

Only a few counts were recorded for this clonotype. The rearrangement joins TRBV20-1 to TRBJ1-1, with 7 positions matching TRBD1. The CDR3 has 15 amino acids. The V gene's germline CDR1 is DFQATT and CDR2 SNEGSKA (reference sequence). The V and J ends lost 6 bases and 4 bases, in that order; junction bases with no gene match: 14. The CDR3 loop reads CSATSGRGLGTEAFF. CDR3 DNA sequence: TGCAGTGCAACATCAGGGAGGGGGCTCGGCACTGAAGCTTTCTTT.

This clonotype was detected a few times. The chain recombines TRBV6-1 with TRBJ1-5; D uncertain. From germline, CDR1 is MNHNS and CDR2 SASEGT. This CDR3 is built from 15 residues. V was pared by 4 bases and J by 2 bases, with 12 bases between. The CDR3 nucleotides are TGTGCCAGCAGTGGGCCCCTACGGGGCAATCAGCCCCAGCATTTT. Amino acid sequence: CASSGPLRGNQPQHF.